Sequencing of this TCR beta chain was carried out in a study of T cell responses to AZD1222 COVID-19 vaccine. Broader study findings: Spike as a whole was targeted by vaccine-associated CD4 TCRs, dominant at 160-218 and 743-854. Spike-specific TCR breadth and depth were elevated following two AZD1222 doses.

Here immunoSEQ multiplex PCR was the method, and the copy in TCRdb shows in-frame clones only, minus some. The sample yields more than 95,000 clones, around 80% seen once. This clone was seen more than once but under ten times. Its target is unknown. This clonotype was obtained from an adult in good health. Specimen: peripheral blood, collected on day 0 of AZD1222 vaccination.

In nucleotides, the CDR3 is TGTGCCAGCAGCCAAGGGGTGGGCGGAACCATTTTTTTCTTT. Translating gives CASSQGVGGTIFFF. This chain uses TRBV4-2 with TRBJ1-1; D ambiguous. The CDR3 is made up of 14 amino acids. V was pared by 1 base and J by 13 bases, with 19 bases between. CDR1 is LGHNA, CDR2 YNFKEQ, per germline.